This record looks at one T cell receptor beta chain sequence and its context. The table lists this clonotype with a few counts. What this receptor recognizes is not known. Qualities for individual bases were not recorded, and no much larger clone is one base off. This specimen belongs to a study of T-cell reconstitution after alpha-beta-depleted transplantation in children (dated by TCRdb to about 2016). Regarding the study in general: Using TCR repertoire profiling, the study followed T-cell immune reconstitution in a quantitative way in children after TCRalphabeta/CD19-depleted allogeneic hematopoietic cell transplantation.

According to the germline V gene, CDR1 reads SGHVS and CDR2 reads FNYEAQ. Cut back by 2 bases and 2 bases, the V and J ends lie 3 bases apart. Counted from cysteine to phenylalanine, this CDR3 has 12 amino acids. Solely the CDR3 DNA is kept, with 36 bases framed from the first base. Overall results and qualifications from the work: About two months after transplant, the apparently early recovery of alphabetaT-cell counts reportedly depended on just several hundred clones that had expanded rapidly and came from non-depleted graft cells. In some patients, the high TCRbeta diversity seen at day 60 was put down to recipient T cells and intrathymic progenitors that had survived conditioning. Over subsequent months, a decline in hyperexpanded clone frequencies was noted, and after one year, T-cell counts and TCRbeta diversity were mostly ascribed to newly produced T cells.

Library preparation was by PCR. The instrument given in TCRdb is Illumina HiSeq 2500. TCR library preparation used molecular barcoding, with unique molecular identifiers applied to normalize quantification of the TCRbeta repertoire. Through fastp at Q25 and MiXCR, TCRdb rebuilt clones from the public reads, retaining in-frame beta chains. Every CDR3 protein is listed once, alongside the most common genes and DNA of its rows. In this sample the table shows around 200,000 distinct CDR3 sequences, roughly 8.1% of which occur a single time. Clones ranked in the top ten supply approximately 34% of the sample. Explained via the paper, the treatment or condition label denotes: allogeneic hematopoietic cell transplantation with graft depleted of TCRalphabeta T cells and CD19 B cells. TCRalphabeta/CD19-depleted allogeneic hematopoietic cell grafts were given to the transplant recipients, all of whom were children.

The chain uses TRBV7-6 and TRBJ2-5, with the D gene not clear enough to name. This TCR derives from a male patient between 2 and 9 years old who had a stem cell transplant for acute myeloid leukemia, so the T cells may come from the graft donor. The specimen comprised PBMCs, mostly from graft donor cells, sampled 360 days after TCRalphabeta/CD19-depleted stem cell transplant. The base sequence is TGTGCCAGCAGCTTACAGCAAGAGACCCAGTACTTC. It encodes CASSLQQETQYF.